This entry lists 22 T cell receptor beta chains sequenced from one sample in a study of T-cell memory formation after mild COVID-19 (dated by TCRdb to the early 2020s). Receptors were amplified or captured by 5' RACE. Instrument used: Illumina NovaSeq 6000. TCRdb handled the public reads itself, with Q25 trimming in fastp and clone calling in MiXCR, and kept productive beta chains. Entries that share a CDR3 protein sequence are merged under the most common genes and DNA. The sample contains roughly 400,000 distinct CDR3 sequences, approximately 24% of them found a single time. Roughly 8.7% of the sample rests with the top ten. What was sequenced was PBMCs or a T cell subset sorted from them (not recorded which). Receptors were obtained from an adult woman who had mild COVID-19 (a few samples of this study predate the infection). The sample titles of this study are shuffled in the database, so cell type and time point are left out; the donor was told from shared clones.

This clonotype was counted between two and nine times. The chain is built from TRBV5-6 and TRBJ2-7, with TRBD2 as a possible D gene (6 bases). Germline lookup yields CDR1 SGHDT and CDR2 YYEEEE. This CDR3 is built from 15 residues. Trimming shortened V by 2 bases and J by 7 bases, and 19 bases separated the two germline ends. The CDR3, as DNA: TGTGCCAGCAGCTTCAGACTAGGCGGCCCAGTTGAGCAGTACTTC. Protein product: CASSFRLGGPVEQYF.

This clonotype came up a few times. The chain has TRBV27 and TRBJ1-2; the D gene is possibly TRBD1 (5 bases). The CDR3 contains 13 residues. The V end lost 2 bases, the J end lost 6 bases, and 10 bases lay between the germline ends. CDR1 is MNHEY, CDR2 SMNVEV, per germline (reference sequence). The CDR3 is CASSLGRGHGYTF. The CDR3 DNA reads as TGTGCCAGCAGTTTAGGGAGGGGTCATGGCTACACCTTC.

This clonotype has only a few counts. The chain uses TRBV9 and TRBJ2-7; TRBD1 agrees at 7 bases. The V gene end was trimmed by 3 bases and the J gene end by 3 bases; junction bases not matched to a gene: 3. The CDR3 length is 13 residues. Germline V gives CDR1 SGDLS, CDR2 YYNGEE. In DNA form, the CDR3 reads TGTGCCAGCAGCGCCGGGACAGACTACGAGCAGTACTTC. This sequence encodes CASSAGTDYEQYF.

This chain uses TRBV7-2 with TRBJ2-5, with a possible D match to TRBD2 (7 bases). Trimming shortened V by 5 bases and J by 4 bases, and 11 bases separated the two germline ends. The CDR3 spans 13 residues. Germline V gives CDR1 SGHTA, CDR2 FQGNSA. The CDR3 region is CASSGGALETQYF. CDR3 bases: TGTGCCAGCAGCGGGGGGGCGCTAGAGACCCAGTACTTC. Full variable domain (missing parts from reference TRBV7-2 and TRBJ2-5): GAGVSQSPSNKVTEKGKDVELRCDPISGHTALYWYRQSLGQGLEFLIYFQGNSAPDKSGLPSDRFSAERTGGSVSTLTIQRTQQEDSAVYLCASSGGALETQYFGPGTRLLVL.

This clonotype came up a few times. CDR3 in amino acids: CASRDSMNTEAFF. For the CDR3, the DNA is TGTGCCAGCAGGGACAGTATGAACACTGAAGCTTTCTTT. The chain is built from TRBV2 and TRBJ1-1, with D possibly TRBD1 on 6 matching bases. The germline V gene encodes CDR1 SNHLY and CDR2 FYNNEI. This CDR3 is 13 amino acids long. Trimming stripped 6 bases from V and 0 bases from J, with 8 bases between. Full variable domain (outside the CDR3, taken from reference TRBV2 and TRBJ1-1): EPEVTQTPSHQVTQMGQEVILRCVPISNHLYFYWYRQILGQKVEFLVSFYNNEISEKSEIFDDQFSVERPDGSNFTLKIRSTKLEDSAMYFCASRDSMNTEAFFGQGTRLTVV.

The CDR3 DNA follows: TGTGCCAGCAGCTTGTCCCACACCCAGAACACTGAAGCTTTCTTT. The encoded protein is CASSLSHTQNTEAFF. This chain connects TRBV7-9 to TRBJ1-1, with D unclear. This CDR3 contains 15 residues. The germline V gene has CDR1 SEHNR and CDR2 FQNEAQ (reference sequence). With 3 bases removed from V and 1 base from J, the gap between germline ends came to 12 bases.

The genes are TRBV5-1 and TRBJ1-1; D might be TRBD1 (6 bases). V lost 0 bases and J 10 bases, leaving 10 bases between the germline ends. The length of the CDR3 is 12 residues. Germline CDR1 is SGHRS and CDR2 is YFSETQ. CDR3 region: CASSLEGGRAFF. CDR3 nucleotides: TGCGCCAGCAGCTTGGAGGGGGGGAGAGCTTTCTTT.

V gene TRBV2 combines with J gene TRBJ2-1; 7 bases line up with TRBD1. J gave up 3 bases and V 6 bases, and 5 bases lay outside the gene matches. The CDR3 spans 14 residues. Germline V lookup: CDR1 SNHLY, CDR2 FYNNEI. The chain's CDR3 is CASSPTGYYNEQFF. Here the CDR3 DNA reads TGTGCCAGCAGCCCGACAGGGTACTACAATGAGCAGTTCTTC.

This chain connects TRBV10-3 to TRBJ1-6; 9 nucleotides agree with TRBD1. V was pared by 6 bases and J by 5 bases, with 2 bases of the junction left unmatched. CDR3 length: 14 amino acids. Germline V CDR1 and CDR2: ENHRY, SYGVKD. In DNA, the CDR3 is TGTGCCATCAGCCGGGACAGGGATAATTCACCCCTCCACTTT. Amino acid sequence: CAISRDRDNSPLHF.

This clonotype turned up a few times. The CDR3 sequence: CASSWGAGAPDTQYF. In nucleotides, the CDR3 is TGCGCCAGCAGCTGGGGGGCCGGGGCCCCAGATACGCAGTATTTT. This chain links TRBV5-1 with TRBJ2-3; the D call may be TRBD1 or TRBD2 (6 bases each). CDR3 length: 15 amino acids. V lost 3 bases and J lost 4, with 15 bases in between. Germline CDR1 and CDR2: SGHRS and YFSETQ.

Ten or more counts support this clonotype. This chain links TRBV7-9 with TRBJ1-1; unclear D gene. The CDR3 has 15 amino acids. Deletions cut 4 bases from V and 4 bases from J, with 16 bases between. Germline CDR1 is SEHNR and CDR2 is FQNEAQ (reference sequence). CDR3 sequence (DNA): TGTGCCAGCAGCTCCTCCCGACACAAATCCACTGAAGCTTTCTTT. This translates into CASSSSRHKSTEAFF.

The rearrangement links TRBV2 to TRBJ2-7; 7 nucleotides align to TRBD1. The CDR3 spans 12 residues. The ends lost 8 bases at V and 4 bases at J; junction bases unmatched: 5. Germline CDR1 reads SNHLY; CDR2 reads FYNNEI. CDR3 bases: TGTGCCAGCCGTGGACAGGTTTACGAGCAGTACTTC. Translation gives CASRGQVYEQYF. The complete variable domain, with remaining parts taken from reference TRBV2 and TRBJ2-7, reads EPEVTQTPSHQVTQMGQEVILRCVPISNHLYFYWYRQILGQKVEFLVSFYNNEISEKSEIFDDQFSVERPDGSNFTLKIRSTKLEDSAMYFCASRGQVYEQYFGPGTRLTVT.

This clonotype was detected only a few times. V gene TRBV2 combines with J gene TRBJ2-2, with a possible D match to TRBD2 (6 bases). The V and J ends lost 5 bases and 3 bases respectively, with 13 bases between them. CDR3 length: 15 residues. Germline CDR1 SNHLY, CDR2 FYNNEI. The CDR3 sequence is CASSPGGTHTGELFF. The CDR3 DNA sequence: TGTGCCAGCAGTCCTGGGGGGACCCACACCGGGGAGCTGTTTTTT.

This clonotype was seen more than once but under ten times. The chain links TRBV4-3 to TRBJ2-7, with D possibly matching TRBD2 (6 bases). This CDR3 has 18 amino acids. Germline V gene lookup returns CDR1 LGHNA and CDR2 YSLEER. Trimming removed 0 bases from V and 1 base from J, with 19 bases in between. The CDR3 nucleotides are TGCGCCAGCAGCCAAGAAAGTGACGGAGGGGCCCTATCCTACGAGCAGTACTTC. Amino acid sequence: CASSQESDGGALSYEQYF.

CDR3 protein: CASSQDSPDSGSTDTQYF. In nucleotides, the CDR3 is TGCGCCAGCAGCCAAGATTCTCCCGACAGCGGGAGCACAGATACGCAGTATTTT. The rearrangement joins TRBV4-3 to TRBJ2-3, with D possibly TRBD2 on 6 matching bases. In germline, CDR1 is LGHNA, CDR2 YSLEER. This CDR3 contains 18 residues. The germline V and J ends were trimmed by 0 bases and 0 bases, with 16 bases remaining between them.

The rearrangement links TRBV4-1 to TRBJ2-1, with TRBD2 matching over 7 bases. With V trimmed by 4 bases and J by 5 bases, 5 bases remained unmatched. CDR1 is MGHRA and CDR2 is YSYEKL in the germline V gene. The CDR3 contains 14 residues. The DNA of the CDR3 is TGCGCCAGCAGCCCCCCGGGACTACACAATGAGCAGTTCTTC. This gives the protein CASSPPGLHNEQFF.

This clonotype has only a few counts. The chain links TRBV9 to TRBJ2-3; tentatively, D is TRBD2 (5 bases). This CDR3 contains 14 residues. Germline CDR1 reads SGDLS; CDR2 reads YYNGEE. Deletions cut 6 bases from V and 8 bases from J, with 19 bases between. The DNA of the CDR3 is TGTGCCAGCACCGAGGGCACCGAACGAGCTACGCAGTATTTT. This codes for CASTEGTERATQYF.

CDR3 in DNA: TGTGCCAGCCGACTCCAGGGGGAGAGCACAGATACGCAGTATTTT. It encodes CASRLQGESTDTQYF. V and J are TRBV5-4 and TRBJ2-3, with TRBD1 matching over 7 bases. V shed 7 bases and J 0 bases; nucleotides not matched to a gene: 8. This CDR3 has 15 residues. In germline, CDR1 is SGHNT, CDR2 YYREEE (reference sequence).

There are a few counts of this clonotype. V gene TRBV7-2 combines with J gene TRBJ1-5, with a tentative D call TRBD1 (5 bases). Germline CDR1 reads SGHTA; CDR2 reads FQGNSA. Trimming cost V 1 base and J 0 bases, with 10 bases left between them. CDR3 length: 16 residues. CDR3 DNA: TGTGCCAGCAGCTTAGTTGCAGGGTATAGCAATCAGCCCCAGCATTTT. Its protein product is CASSLVAGYSNQPQHF.

The rearrangement links TRBV6-6 to TRBJ2-1; D remains ambiguous. The germline V and J ends were trimmed by 6 bases and 0 bases, with 9 bases remaining between them. This CDR3 has 14 residues. CDR1 is MNHNY and CDR2 is SVGAGI in the germline V gene (reference sequence). The CDR3 reads CASRYLGSYNEQFF. CDR3 DNA sequence: TGTGCCAGCAGGTATCTTGGCTCCTACAATGAGCAGTTCTTC.

This clonotype showed up just once. The chain has TRBV5-1 and TRBJ2-2; D perhaps matches TRBD2 (6 bases). V lost 4 bases and J 0 bases, leaving 10 bases between the germline ends. Germline V gene sequence: CDR1 SGHRS, CDR2 YFSETQ. The CDR3 covers 15 residues. CDR3 DNA: TGCGCCAGCAGCCGGGCGGGATCGAACACCGGGGAGCTGTTTTTT. This gives the protein CASSRAGSNTGELFF.

In this sample, this clonotype turned up a few times. This chain connects TRBV4-1 to TRBJ2-7; no clear D gene. Germline V gene lookup returns CDR1 MGHRA and CDR2 YSYEKL. This CDR3 is 16 amino acids long. Trimming stripped 1 base from V and 1 base from J, with 14 bases between. CDR3 sequence reads: CASSQGPGRYSYEQYF. The CDR3 DNA sequence: TGCGCCAGCAGCCAAGGTCCCGGCAGGTATTCCTACGAGCAGTACTTC.